The entry below gives a single T cell receptor (beta chain) sequence along with its context. What it recognizes is unknown. These data originate in a study of a mutant IDH1 vaccine in newly diagnosed glioma. Indicated time point: week 35, safety follow-up. Each dose delivered 300 ug of mutant IDH1 20-mer peptide subcutaneously with imiquimod. V dropped 5 bases and J dropped 2; count of bases not matched to a gene: 14. CDR3 size: 20 residues. Germline CDR1 SGHVS, CDR2 FQNEAQ. Repertoires were generated with immunoSEQ multiplex PCR, while TCRdb's copy carries only in-frame clones and drops some. The top ten clones hold roughly 5.2% of a sample with some 58,000 clones, more than 80% of them seen once.

This chain uses TRBV7-8 with TRBJ2-5; 16 bases agree with TRBD2. The receptor comes from a man aged 35-49 years with glioma. The starting material was PBMCs, obtained from a glioma patient whose treatment included an IDH1 peptide vaccine. This chain's CDR3 is CASSISYTGLAGGPQETQYF. CDR3 DNA sequence: TGTGCCAGCAGCATAAGTTATACGGGACTAGCGGGAGGGCCACAAGAGACCCAGTACTTC.